This T cell receptor (beta chain) was captured by sequencing in a study of cytomegalovirus exposure and HLA in healthy donors. Looking at the study overall: Earlier sequencing of 150 million to 200 million T cells yielded roughly 100 million unique TCR beta sequences.

Of note for this clone: Antigen specificity is unknown.

The PCR made use of 60 Vbeta and 13 Jbeta primers. Using immunoSEQ multiplex PCR, the repertoire was profiled, and TCRdb retains in-frame clones only, with some absent. The sample lists over 200,000 clones; about three quarters were seen once. Study-wide points: Later analysis identified 15,000 to 20,000 TCR beta sequences associated with HLA alleles, using a false discovery rate threshold of 0.05.

The germline V gene encodes CDR1 LGHNA and CDR2 YSLEER. The V end was cut by 0 bases, the J end by 12 bases, with 9 bases between. The CDR3 covers 12 residues. The TCR originated in a male donor in good health and CMV-seronegative. The chain uses TRBV4-3 and TRBJ2-1; D not resolved. The sample taken for sequencing was PBMCs. DNA for the CDR3: TGCGCCAGCAGCCAAGATTACGGTAGGCAGTTCTTC. Amino acid sequence: CASSQDYGRQFF.